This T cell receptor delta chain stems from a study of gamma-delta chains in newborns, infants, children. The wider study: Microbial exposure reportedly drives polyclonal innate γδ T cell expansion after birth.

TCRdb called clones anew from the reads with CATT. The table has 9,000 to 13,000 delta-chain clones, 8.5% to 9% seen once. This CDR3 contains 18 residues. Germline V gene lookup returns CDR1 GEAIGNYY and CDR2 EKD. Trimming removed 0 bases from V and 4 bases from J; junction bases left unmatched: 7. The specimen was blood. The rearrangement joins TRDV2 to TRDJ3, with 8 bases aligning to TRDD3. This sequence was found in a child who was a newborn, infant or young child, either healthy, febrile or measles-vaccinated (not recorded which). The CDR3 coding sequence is TGTGCCTGTGACACCCTTGGGGGATCAACTTGGGACACCCGACAGATGTTTTTC. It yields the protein CACDTLGGSTWDTRQMFF.